The TCR beta chain under discussion was sequenced for a study of T-cell memory formation after mild COVID-19. There are a few counts of this clonotype. TCRdb ran MiXCR on the 5' RACE reads and lists one entry per CDR3 protein. The sample shows about 210,000 distinct CDR3 sequences, 10% to 13% of them seen only once. The source material was PBMCs or a T cell subset sorted from them (not recorded which). The receptor was derived from a man aged 18 to 30 who had mild COVID-19 (a few samples of this study predate the infection). Cell type and time point are not known.

CDR3: CASSFTGMGGYTF. The CDR3 DNA is TGTGCCAGCAGCTTTACAGGGATGGGGGGCTACACCTTC. The chain has TRBV7-2 and TRBJ1-2; D is perhaps TRBD1 (6 bases). Per the germline V gene, CDR1 is SGHTA and CDR2 is FQGNSA. The CDR3 covers 13 residues. V dropped 3 bases and J dropped 8 bases, with 13 bases sitting between them.